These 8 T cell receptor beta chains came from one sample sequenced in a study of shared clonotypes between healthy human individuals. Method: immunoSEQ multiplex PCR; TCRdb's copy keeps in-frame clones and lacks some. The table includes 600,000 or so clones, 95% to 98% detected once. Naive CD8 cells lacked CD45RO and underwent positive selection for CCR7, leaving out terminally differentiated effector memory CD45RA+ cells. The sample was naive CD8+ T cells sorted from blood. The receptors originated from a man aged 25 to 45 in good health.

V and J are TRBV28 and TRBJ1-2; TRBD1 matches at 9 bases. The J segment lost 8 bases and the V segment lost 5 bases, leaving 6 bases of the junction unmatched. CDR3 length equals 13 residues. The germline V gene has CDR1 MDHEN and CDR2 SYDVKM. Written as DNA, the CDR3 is TGTGCCAGCAGTCCGGGGACAGGGAGGGGCTACACCTTC. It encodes CASSPGTGRGYTF.

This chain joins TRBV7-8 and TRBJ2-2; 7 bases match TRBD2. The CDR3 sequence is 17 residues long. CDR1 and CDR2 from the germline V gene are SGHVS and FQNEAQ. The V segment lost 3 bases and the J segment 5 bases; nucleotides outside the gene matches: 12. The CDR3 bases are TGTGCCAGCAGCTTCCAACGGGGGGACGGTCTAACCGGGGAGCTGTTTTTT. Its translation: CASSFQRGDGLTGELFF.

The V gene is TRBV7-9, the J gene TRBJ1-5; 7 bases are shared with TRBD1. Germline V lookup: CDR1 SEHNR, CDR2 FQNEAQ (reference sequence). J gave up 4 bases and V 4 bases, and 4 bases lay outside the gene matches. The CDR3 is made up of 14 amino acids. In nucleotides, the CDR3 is TGTGCCAGCAGCTCGACAGGGTCTAATCAGCCCCAGCATTTT. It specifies CASSSTGSNQPQHF.

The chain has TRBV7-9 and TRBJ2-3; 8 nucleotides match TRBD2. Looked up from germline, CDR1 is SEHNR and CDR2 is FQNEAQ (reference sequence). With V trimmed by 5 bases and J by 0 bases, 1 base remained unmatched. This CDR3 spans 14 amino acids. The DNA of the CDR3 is TGTGCCAGCAGCACTAGCGGTAGCACAGATACGCAGTATTTT. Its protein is CASSTSGSTDTQYF.

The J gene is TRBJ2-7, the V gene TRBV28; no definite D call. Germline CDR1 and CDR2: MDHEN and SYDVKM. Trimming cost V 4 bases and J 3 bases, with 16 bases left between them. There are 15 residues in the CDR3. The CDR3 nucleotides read TGTGCCAGCAGTTCCCCCGGACGTTCTGACTACGAGCAGTACTTC. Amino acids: CASSSPGRSDYEQYF.

CDR3 protein: CASSPTGVNTEAFF. As DNA, the CDR3 is TGCGCCAGCAGCCCCACAGGGGTGAACACTGAAGCTTTCTTT. This sequence joins TRBV4-1 and TRBJ1-1; the match to TRBD1 covers 7 bases. The CDR3 loop spans 14 amino acids. V dropped 4 bases and J dropped 0; count of bases not matched to a gene: 2. The germline gives CDR1 MGHRA, CDR2 YSYEKL.

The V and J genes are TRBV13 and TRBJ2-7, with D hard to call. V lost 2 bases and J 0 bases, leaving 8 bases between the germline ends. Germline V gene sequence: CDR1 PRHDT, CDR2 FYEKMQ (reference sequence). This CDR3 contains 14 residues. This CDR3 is CASSLLQSSYEQYF. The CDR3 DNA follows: TGTGCCAGCAGCTTACTCCAGAGCTCCTACGAGCAGTACTTC.

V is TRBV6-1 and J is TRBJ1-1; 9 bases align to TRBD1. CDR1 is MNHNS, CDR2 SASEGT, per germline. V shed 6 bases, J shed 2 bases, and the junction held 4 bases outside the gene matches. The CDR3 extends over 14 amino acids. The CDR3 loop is CASSVTGGNTEAFF. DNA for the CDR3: TGTGCCAGCAGCGTCACAGGGGGCAACACTGAAGCTTTCTTT.